This entry is about one T cell receptor beta chain. This entry is derived from a study of Ad26.COV2.S vaccination and SARS-CoV-2 variants. Repertoires were generated with immunoSEQ multiplex PCR, while TCRdb's copy carries only in-frame clones and drops some. The top ten clones hold approximately 3% of a sample with 250,000 or so clones, approximately 88% of them seen once. Trimming removed 6 bases from V and 3 bases from J, with 6 bases in between. This CDR3 region has 11 residues. Germline loops: CDR1 MNHEY, CDR2 SVGEGT. Treatment noted: 19 received Ad26.COV2.S at low or high dose, single or two shots; 5 received placebo; per-sample allocation not given. The samples were gathered on day 63 after the first injection of vaccine or placebo.

The gene calls are TRBV6-2 or TRBV6-3 and TRBJ2-7, with a tentative D call TRBD1 (5 bases). The clonotype originates from a person aged 18-65 years who received the Ad26.COV2.S COVID-19 vaccine or a placebo. The specimen comprised peripheral blood, sampled in a trial of Ad26.COV2.S vaccine versus placebo. As DNA, the CDR3 is TGTGCCAGCAGCGACAGCTACGAGCAGTACGTC. It codes for CASSDSYEQYV.